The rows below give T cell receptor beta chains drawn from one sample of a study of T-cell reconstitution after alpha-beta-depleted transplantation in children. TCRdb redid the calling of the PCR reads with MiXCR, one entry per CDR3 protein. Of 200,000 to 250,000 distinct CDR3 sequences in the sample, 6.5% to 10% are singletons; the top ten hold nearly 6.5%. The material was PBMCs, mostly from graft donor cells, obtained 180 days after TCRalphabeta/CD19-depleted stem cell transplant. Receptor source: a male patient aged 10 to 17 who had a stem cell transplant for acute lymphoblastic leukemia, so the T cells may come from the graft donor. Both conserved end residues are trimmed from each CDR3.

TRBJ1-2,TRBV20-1,SARVPGAPLRGYT
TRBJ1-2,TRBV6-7,ASRLAARRVDGYT
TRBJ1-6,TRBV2,ASCDRGQYNSPLH
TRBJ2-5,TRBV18,ASSPPEQETQY
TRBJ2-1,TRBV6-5,ASSYGTGGPYNEQF
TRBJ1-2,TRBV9,ASSLQGGHGYT
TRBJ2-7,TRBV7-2,ASSLVRPYEQY
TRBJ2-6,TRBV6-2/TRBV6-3,ASSYPRGAGANVLT
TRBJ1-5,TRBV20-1,SATGAYSNQPQH
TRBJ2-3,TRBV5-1,ASSTPRTSGRAEDSDTQY
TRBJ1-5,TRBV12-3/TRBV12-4,ASKKLGAGQPQH
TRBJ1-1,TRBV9,ASSVETGGMNTEAF
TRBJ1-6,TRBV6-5,ASSYSESGSYNSPLH
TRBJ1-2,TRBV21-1,ASRENLDRGSRDGYT